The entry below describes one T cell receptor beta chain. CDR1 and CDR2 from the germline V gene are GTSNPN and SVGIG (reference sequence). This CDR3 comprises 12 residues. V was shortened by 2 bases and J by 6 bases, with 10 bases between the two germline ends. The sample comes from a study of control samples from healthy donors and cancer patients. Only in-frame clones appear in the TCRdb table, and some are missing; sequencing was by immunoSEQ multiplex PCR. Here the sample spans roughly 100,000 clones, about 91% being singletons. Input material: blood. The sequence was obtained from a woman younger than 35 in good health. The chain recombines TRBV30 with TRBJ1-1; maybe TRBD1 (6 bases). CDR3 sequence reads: CAWSQGGSEAFF. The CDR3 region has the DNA TGTGCCTGGAGTCAAGGGGGGTCTGAAGCTTTCTTT.